This record covers a single T cell receptor (beta chain). Original processing notes: Estimated nucleated cell counts came from reference gene primer amplification. Profiling relied on immunoSEQ multiplex PCR, and the TCRdb table lists in-frame clones only, not all of them. From that table come the V and J calls and clone size; the DNA was used to work out D and trimming. Seen here are approximately 300,000 clones, roughly 90% observed once, and the top ten hold approximately 4.6%. The sample originates from a study of blood T cell repertoires in COVID-19. Study as a whole: The cDNA or gDNA used as material had been derived from T cells, B-cell-depleted T cells, or PBMCs.

Trimming took 0 bases from V and 9 from J, leaving 17 bases between them. The CDR3 contains 16 residues. Germline-derived CDR1 and CDR2 are KGHDR and SFDVKD. The chain carries TRBV24-1 and TRBJ2-1; possible D gene TRBD1, 6 bases. The clonotype was recovered from a man aged 40-50 years with acute or convalescent COVID-19. The sample comprised peripheral blood. CDR3 sequence: CATSDLHRDQGGEQFF. The DNA for the CDR3 is TGTGCCACCAGTGATTTGCACAGGGACCAAGGGGGTGAGCAGTTCTTC.